Each of the 24 T cell receptor beta chains below was sequenced from the same sample in a study of identical twins (dated by TCRdb to the mid-2010s). Library preparation employed 5' RACE. Instrument on record: Illumina HiSeq 2000. TCRdb trimmed the raw reads at Q25, called clones with MiXCR and kept productive beta chains. Each entry merges the rows of one CDR3 protein and shows their most common DNA and genes. This sample comprises 1,800,000 or so distinct CDR3 sequences, about 32% of them detected only once. The top ten hold under 0.35% of the sample. The sequencing input was cord blood. The receptors were sampled from a newborn girl in good health.

This clonotype was detected a few times. This chain uses TRBV3-1 with TRBJ2-1, with a possible D match to TRBD1 (6 bases). Germline V gene data show CDR1 as LGHDT and CDR2 as YNNKEL (reference sequence). V was trimmed by 0 bases and J by 7 bases, leaving 22 bases between them. CDR3 length: 18 residues. The CDR3 loop reads CASSQDIGQPYVGNEQFF. CDR3 nucleotides: TGTGCCAGCAGCCAAGATATCGGACAGCCCTACGTGGGGAATGAGCAGTTCTTC.

This clonotype is a singleton in its sample. This rearrangement joins TRBV6-6 to TRBJ2-1, with 9 bases lining up with TRBD2. Germline V CDR1 and CDR2: MNHNY, SVGAGI (reference sequence). Trimming took 6 bases from V and 13 from J; bases not matched to a gene: 13. The CDR3 is made up of 14 amino acids. The CDR3 DNA reads as TGTGCCAGCAGATCAGGGACTAGCCAAGAGACCCAGTTCTTC. This codes for CASRSGTSQETQFF.

The chain employs TRBV12-3 or TRBV12-4 and TRBJ1-5; 10 positions agree with TRBD1. The CDR3 is 16 residues long. Losses at the gene ends were 5 bases for V and 4 bases for J; bases not matched to a gene: 8. The DNA of the CDR3 is TGTGCCAGCAGTCGCCGGGACAGGGGTGGAAATCAGCCCCAGCATTTT. It encodes CASSRRDRGGNQPQHF.

In this sample, this clonotype turned up many times. The rearrangement links TRBV29-1 to TRBJ2-1, with D tentatively TRBD2 (5 bases). The V gene lost 4 bases and the J gene lost 9 bases, with 13 bases spanning the gap. The CDR3 totals 12 residues. CDR1 is SQVTM, CDR2 ANQGSEA, per germline. The CDR3 sequence: CSVGPRGSEQFF. The CDR3 DNA sequence: TGCAGCGTTGGACCACGAGGGTCTGAGCAGTTCTTC.

This clonotype appeared once. The V call is TRBV9, the J call TRBJ2-5, with 8 positions matching TRBD2. The J call could be wrong; TRBJ2-7 is a better fit for the DNA end. The V gene's germline CDR1 is SGDLS and CDR2 YYNGEE. This CDR3 region has 15 residues. The CDR3 DNA reads TGTGCCAGCAGCGTAGGCGGGAGGCTTAACTACGAGCAGTACTTC. The encoded protein is CASSVGGRLNYEQYF.

The CDR3 loop is CAISERQGSPAYGYTF. In nucleotides, the CDR3 is TGTGCCATCAGTGAACGACAGGGGTCCCCCGCCTATGGCTACACCTTC. The chain combines TRBV10-3 with TRBJ1-2; 8 bases are a match to TRBD1. The CDR3 sequence is 16 residues long. Germline CDR1 is ENHRY and CDR2 is SYGVKD. V dropped 3 bases and J dropped 4; count of bases not matched to a gene: 10.

The chain is built from TRBV20-1 and TRBJ2-3; a possible D gene is TRBD2 (6 bases). Trimming removed 3 bases from V and 1 base from J, with 11 bases in between. This CDR3 region has 14 residues. Germline V lookup: CDR1 DFQATT, CDR2 SNEGSKA (reference sequence). The DNA of the CDR3 is TGCAGTGCTAGCCTCGGGACTGGCACAGATACGCAGTATTTT. It yields the protein CSASLGTGTDTQYF.

The chain combines TRBV7-9 with TRBJ1-1; 7 bases agree with TRBD1. The J segment lost 5 bases and the V segment lost 5 bases, leaving 11 bases of the junction unmatched. The CDR3 is made up of 15 amino acids. Germline-derived CDR1 and CDR2 are SEHNR and FQNEAQ (reference sequence). The CDR3: CASSDGTVRGTEAFF. CDR3 coding DNA: TGTGCCAGCAGCGATGGGACAGTAAGGGGGACTGAAGCTTTCTTT.

This clonotype appeared many times. V and J are TRBV12-3 or TRBV12-4 and TRBJ1-2; 7 bases line up with TRBD1. With V trimmed by 5 bases and J by 3 bases, 9 bases remained unmatched. This CDR3 is 15 amino acids long. CDR3 residues: CASSPGQTVYYGYTF. CDR3 DNA: TGTGCCAGCAGTCCGGGACAGACAGTCTACTATGGCTACACCTTC.

The sample holds a few counts of this clonotype. The J gene is TRBJ1-5, the V gene TRBV20-1, with D possibly TRBD1 on 6 matching bases. Germline values: CDR1 DFQATT, CDR2 SNEGSKA (reference sequence). The length of the CDR3 is 14 residues. V was shortened by 6 bases and J by 0 bases, with 12 bases between the two germline ends. In nucleotides, the CDR3 is TGCAGTGCCTGGGACACGCATAGCAATCAGCCCCAGCATTTT. It codes for CSAWDTHSNQPQHF.

This clonotype was detected ten times or more. The rearrangement uses TRBV10-3 and TRBJ1-2; no clear D. Trimming stripped 4 bases from V and 5 bases from J, with 5 bases between. The CDR3 consists of 11 residues. CDR1 and CDR2 from the germline V gene are ENHRY and SYGVKD. CDR3 sequence: CAISGRYGYTF. CDR3 DNA: TGTGCCATCAGTGGCCGTTATGGCTACACCTTC.

Only a few counts were recorded for this clonotype. This rearrangement joins TRBV5-1 to TRBJ2-7, with D tentatively TRBD1 (5 bases). The V and J ends lost 1 base and 4 bases respectively, with 15 bases between them. This CDR3 contains 15 residues. Germline V CDR1 and CDR2: SGHRS, YFSETQ. Here the CDR3 reads CASSLSSKGFYEQYF. For the CDR3, the DNA is TGCGCCAGCAGCTTGAGTAGCAAGGGGTTTTACGAGCAGTACTTC.

This clonotype was picked up a small number of times. This chain uses TRBV10-1 with TRBJ1-6; TRBD1 matches 9 bases. This CDR3 spans 15 amino acids. The J segment lost 8 bases and the V segment lost 10 bases, leaving 12 bases of the junction unmatched. Looked up from germline, CDR1 is WNHNN and CDR2 is SYGVQD (reference sequence). The CDR3 sequence is CAMIRDRDGDSPLHF. The CDR3 bases are TGCGCCATGATAAGGGACAGGGATGGGGATTCACCCCTCCACTTT.

The rearrangement uses TRBV7-2 and TRBJ2-5; 14 bases are a match to TRBD2. Trimming at V came to 3 bases and at J to 11 bases, leaving 5 bases not matched to a gene. The CDR3 sequence is 14 residues long. CDR1 and CDR2 from the germline V gene are SGHTA and FQGNSA. The CDR3 loop reads CASSFGLAGGKQYF. The CDR3 nucleotides are TGTGCCAGCAGCTTCGGACTAGCGGGAGGTAAGCAGTACTTC.

The chain couples TRBV5-8 to TRBJ2-3; 9 bases are shared with TRBD1. V was clipped by 0 bases and J by 5 bases; unmatched bases: 7. Germline V gives CDR1 SGHTS, CDR2 YDEGEE. CDR3 size: 16 residues. CDR3 sequence (DNA): TGTGCCAGCAGCTTGGCCGACAGGGGGGGTGGAGATACGCAGTATTTT. It translates to CASSLADRGGGDTQYF.

V usage is TRBV7-6 and J usage is TRBJ1-5; D remains unclear. Trimming removed 2 bases at V and 4 bases at J, with 9 bases between. Looked up from germline, CDR1 is SGHVS and CDR2 is FNYEAQ. This CDR3 has 14 residues. CDR3 coding DNA: TGTGCCAGCAGCTTATGGATCGGTAATCAGCCCCAGCATTTT. Its translation is CASSLWIGNQPQHF.

This clonotype was found many times. J is TRBJ2-3 and V is TRBV27, with 9 bases identical to TRBD1. J lost 3 bases, V lost 3 bases, and 4 bases had no gene match. Germline V gene lookup returns CDR1 MNHEY and CDR2 SMNVEV (reference sequence). The CDR3 sequence is 15 residues long. The CDR3 bases are TGTGCCAGCAGTTTGTCGACAGGGGGTACAGATACGCAGTATTTT. This gives the protein CASSLSTGGTDTQYF.

The DNA for the CDR3 is TGCAGTGCTAGGGGGGATCCGAGTCAGCCCCAGCATTTT. Amino acid sequence: CSARGDPSQPQHF. The chain carries TRBV20-1 and TRBJ1-5; a weak D match, TRBD1 (5 bases). Per the germline V gene, CDR1 is DFQATT and CDR2 is SNEGSKA (reference sequence). Deletions cut 3 bases from V and 6 bases from J, with 12 bases between. The CDR3 sequence is 13 residues long.

This clonotype showed up many times. For the CDR3, the DNA is TGTGCCAGCAGCTTAGTCTCTAGCGGGATGGAAGCCAAAAACATTCAGTACTTC. Protein sequence: CASSLVSSGMEAKNIQYF. The chain recombines TRBV7-2 with TRBJ2-4; 9 bases are shared with TRBD2. The V gene end was trimmed by 1 base and the J gene end by 0 bases; junction bases not matched to a gene: 7. This CDR3 contains 18 residues. The V gene's germline CDR1 is SGHTA and CDR2 FQGNSA.

The table lists this clonotype with a few counts. The genes are TRBV25-1 and TRBJ2-5; TRBD1 agrees at 8 bases. Trimming removed 5 bases from V and 5 bases from J; junction bases left unmatched: 7. CDR1 is MGHDK and CDR2 is SYGVNS in the germline V gene. The CDR3 runs to 14 residues. CDR3 sequence (DNA): TGTGCCAGCAGTTTCTCCAGGGGGCATGAGACCCAGTACTTC. Its translation is CASSFSRGHETQYF.

Only a few counts were recorded for this clonotype. V gene TRBV5-1 combines with J gene TRBJ2-3, with TRBD1 matching over 7 bases. The junction had 9 bases not matched to a gene; V was cut back by 4 bases and J by 4 bases. The length of the CDR3 is 15 residues. Germline values: CDR1 SGHRS, CDR2 YFSETQ. CDR3 loop: CASSPTPQGADTQYF. In DNA form, the CDR3 reads TGCGCCAGCAGCCCGACACCCCAGGGGGCAGATACGCAGTATTTT.

J is TRBJ2-7 and V is TRBV12-3 or TRBV12-4, with D maybe TRBD2 (6 bases). TRBJ2-5 matches the DNA end more closely, so the J call is doubtful. This CDR3 region has 14 residues. CDR3 nucleotides: TGTGCCAGCAGCGATATGACTAGGGGCCAGACCCAGTACTTC. Translating it yields CASSDMTRGQTQYF.

This rearrangement joins TRBV2 to TRBJ2-3; D gene unclear. V lost 7 bases, J lost 10 bases, and 12 bases lay in between. Germline V gene data show CDR1 as SNHLY and CDR2 as FYNNEI. The CDR3 has 11 amino acids. The CDR3: CASKRIDPQYF. CDR3 in DNA: TGTGCCAGCAAGAGAATCGACCCGCAGTATTTT.

CDR3 DNA sequence: TGCAGTGCTAGAGATACGGGATATACGCAGTATTTT. This gives the protein CSARDTGYTQYF. The rearrangement uses TRBV20-1 and TRBJ2-3, with a possible D match to TRBD2 (5 bases). The CDR3 has 12 amino acids. The V gene lost 0 bases and the J gene lost 7 bases, with 8 bases spanning the gap. Germline V gene sequence: CDR1 DFQATT, CDR2 SNEGSKA (reference sequence).